This record concerns one T cell receptor beta chain sequence. What it binds is not known. The data originate from a study of shared clonotypes between healthy human individuals. Study-wide results and caveats: Larger richness was generally estimated for naive than memory subsets. Inspection by rarefaction showed sorted-subset sequencing to be incomplete despite large depth.

TCRdb's copy holds only in-frame clones and misses some; the assay was immunoSEQ multiplex PCR. The table shows around 600,000 clones, with roughly 98% occurring only once. Naive CD8 populations comprised CD45RO-negative cells positively selected for CCR7, excluding terminally differentiated effector memory CD45RA+ cells. The sample taken for sequencing was naive CD8+ T cells sorted from blood. This sequence was found in a man aged 25 to 40 in good health.

The chain's CDR3 is CASSPGGNTEAFF. CDR3 bases: TGCGCCAGCAGCCCGGGTGGGAACACTGAAGCTTTCTTT. J is TRBJ1-1 and V is TRBV4-3; D remains ambiguous. Germline-derived CDR1 and CDR2 are LGHNA and YSLEER. V lost 4 bases and J lost 1, with 7 bases in between. This CDR3 spans 13 amino acids.